The T cell receptor beta chain described here comes from a study of T cell responses to AZD1222 COVID-19 vaccine. As for this clone: The antigen is undetermined.

Overall study results and limits: Vaccination with two AZD1222 doses was followed by a rise in Spike-specific TCR breadth and depth. Unmutated regions of variants are reportedly targeted by nearly half of spike-specific TCRs.

This table comes from immunoSEQ multiplex PCR, and its TCRdb copy is limited to in-frame clones, with some not included. Among about 130,000 clones listed, 80% to 90% were seen once. The CDR3 runs to 13 residues. V gave up 5 bases and J gave up 12 bases, with 16 bases separating them. From germline, CDR1 is SEHNR and CDR2 FQNEAQ (reference sequence). This receptor was taken from an adult in good health. The chain employs TRBV7-9 and TRBJ1-4; perhaps TRBD1 as D (5 bases). This material consisted of peripheral blood, taken on day 0 of AZD1222 vaccination. CDR3: CASSPRGNGQLFF. Here the CDR3 DNA reads TGTGCCAGCAGCCCTCGGGGGAACGGTCAACTGTTTTTT.